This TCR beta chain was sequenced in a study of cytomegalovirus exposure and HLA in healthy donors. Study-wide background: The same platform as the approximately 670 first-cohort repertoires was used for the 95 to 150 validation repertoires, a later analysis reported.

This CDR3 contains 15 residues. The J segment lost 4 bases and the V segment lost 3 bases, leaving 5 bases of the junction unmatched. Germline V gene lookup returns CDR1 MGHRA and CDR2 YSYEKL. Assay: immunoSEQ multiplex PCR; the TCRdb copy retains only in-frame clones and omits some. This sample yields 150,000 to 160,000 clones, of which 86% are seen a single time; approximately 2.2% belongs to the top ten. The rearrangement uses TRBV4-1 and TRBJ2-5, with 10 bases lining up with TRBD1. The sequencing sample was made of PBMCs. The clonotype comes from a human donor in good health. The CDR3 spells CASSQGTGARETQYF. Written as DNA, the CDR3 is TGCGCCAGCAGCCAGGGGACAGGGGCTCGAGAGACCCAGTACTTC.